The sequence of this TCR beta chain was determined in a study of T cells in Graves' hyperthyroidism and ophthalmopathy. The V and J ends lost 3 bases and 3 bases respectively, with 11 bases between them. Per the germline V gene, CDR1 is SGHAT and CDR2 is FQNNGV. The CDR3 loop spans 14 amino acids. The authors deemed Graves' hyperthyroidism stable absent ophthalmopathy progression within 18 months. The source material, RNA transcripts, was used to amplify TCR beta CDR3 regions. In the first-round RT-PCR of the TCR CDR3, the HTBI primer set was used. TCRdb reprocessed the multiplex PCR reads with MiXCR, giving one entry per CDR3 protein. The table includes 210,000 or so distinct CDR3 sequences, approximately 17% detected once. Study-level points and caveats: Blood also held most thyroid clonotypes expanded beyond 0.001.

This clonotype was counted ten times or more. Its antigen is still unknown. What was sequenced was blood. The sequence came from a man aged 45-60 years with Graves' hyperthyroidism. The chain carries TRBV11-2 and TRBJ1-1; tentative D call: TRBD1 (5 bases). Written as DNA, the CDR3 is TGTGCCAGCAGCTTTATGGGGGGGGACACTGAAGCTTTCTTT. It codes for CASSFMGGDTEAFF.